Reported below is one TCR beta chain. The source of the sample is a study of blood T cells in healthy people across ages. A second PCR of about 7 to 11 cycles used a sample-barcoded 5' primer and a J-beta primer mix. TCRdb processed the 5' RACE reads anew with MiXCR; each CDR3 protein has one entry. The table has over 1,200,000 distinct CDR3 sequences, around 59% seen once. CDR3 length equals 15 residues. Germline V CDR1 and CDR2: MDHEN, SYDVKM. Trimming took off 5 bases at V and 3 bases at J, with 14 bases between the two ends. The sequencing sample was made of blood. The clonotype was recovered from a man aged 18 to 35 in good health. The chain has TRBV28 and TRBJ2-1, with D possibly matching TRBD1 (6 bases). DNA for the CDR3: TGTGCCAGCAGTCTACAGGGTCCCCTCTACAATGAGCAGTTCTTC. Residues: CASSLQGPLYNEQFF.